Listed below are T cell receptor beta chains from one sample, sequenced in a study of graft-versus-host responses after intestinal transplantation. The assay was immunoSEQ multiplex PCR, and TCRdb's table has in-frame clones only and misses some. The sample records some 39,000 clones, about 96% being singletons. Antigens for these TCRs are unknown. Material: unstimulated CD8+ T cells sorted from spleen or lymph node cells, obtained before transplant. Receptor source: a human donor who was the organ donor for an intestinal transplant. Both conserved end residues are part of each CDR3. The D gene is left open where the match is weak. Some rows mark clone size as missing; the rest say once, few, many or name a class of expanded clone.

J gene: TRBJ2-5
D gene: .
V gene: TRBV4-3
clone size: .
CDR3 DNA: TGCGCCAGCAGCCAAGATCCTCTAAGCGGGGAGACCCAGTACTTC
CDR3 protein: CASSQDPLSGETQYF

J gene: TRBJ2-5
D gene: .
V gene: TRBV5-4
clone size: .
CDR3 DNA: TGTGCCAGCAGCTTGGTAGGCGGGGAAAAAGAGACCCAGTACTTC
CDR3 protein: CASSLVGGEKETQYF

J gene: TRBJ1-1
D gene: TRBD1
V gene: TRBV27
clone size: .
CDR3 DNA: TGTGCCAGCAGTTTATCCCCGACAGGGACGCTGACTGAAGCTTTCTTT
CDR3 protein: CASSLSPTGTLTEAFF

J gene: TRBJ1-1
D gene: .
V gene: TRBV7-9
clone size: .
CDR3 DNA: TGTGCCAGCAGCCCTGAGACCAACGCTGAAGCTTTCTTC
CDR3 protein: CASSPETNAEAFF

J gene: TRBJ2-1
D gene: .
V gene: TRBV30
clone size: .
CDR3 DNA: TGTGCCTGGAGTACAGGCTCGGGGGCGAATGATGAGCAGTTCTTC
CDR3 protein: CAWSTGSGANDEQFF

J gene: TRBJ2-1
D gene: TRBD2
V gene: TRBV30
clone size: .
CDR3 DNA: TGTGCCTGGAGTAGGGGCGGGGGGGTTTACAATGAGCAGTTCTTC
CDR3 protein: CAWSRGGGVYNEQFF

J gene: TRBJ1-3
D gene: .
V gene: TRBV7-9
clone size: .
CDR3 DNA: TGTGCCAGCAGCTTGGCCCCGGGACCCCATAGGAGTGGAAACACCATATATTTT
CDR3 protein: CASSLAPGPHRSGNTIYF

J gene: TRBJ1-6
D gene: TRBD1
V gene: TRBV30
clone size: .
CDR3 DNA: TGTGCCTGGACCGGGACAGGCAATGCCGCACTGGGCTCCTATAATTCACCCCTCCACTTT
CDR3 protein: CAWTGTGNAALGSYNSPLHF

J gene: TRBJ2-7
D gene: .
V gene: TRBV5-1
clone size: .
CDR3 DNA: TGCGCCAGCAGCCAAGGGACGGCGTCCTACGAGCAGTACTTC
CDR3 protein: CASSQGTASYEQYF

J gene: TRBJ2-7
D gene: TRBD1
V gene: TRBV14
clone size: .
CDR3 DNA: TGTGCCAGCAGCCCAAACAGGGGCTACGAGCAGTACTTC
CDR3 protein: CASSPNRGYEQYF

J gene: TRBJ2-7
D gene: TRBD1
V gene: TRBV27
clone size: .
CDR3 DNA: TGTGCCAGCAGTTTAGGACAGGGCTCCTACGAGCAGTACTTC
CDR3 protein: CASSLGQGSYEQYF

J gene: TRBJ2-7
D gene: TRBD1
V gene: TRBV5-1
clone size: .
CDR3 DNA: TGCGCCAGCAGCTTGGCCCCAGGGGGCTCCTACGAGCAGTACTTC
CDR3 protein: CASSLAPGGSYEQYF

J gene: TRBJ1-2
D gene: .
V gene: TRBV19
clone size: .
CDR3 DNA: TGTGCCAGTAGAATGAGGCGGGACCTCTTC
CDR3 protein: CASRMRRDLF

J gene: TRBJ2-1
D gene: TRBD2
V gene: TRBV7-8
clone size: .
CDR3 DNA: TGTGCCAGCAGCCCCGGGACTAGCGGGGGGGACAATGAGCAGTTCTTC
CDR3 protein: CASSPGTSGGDNEQFF

J gene: TRBJ1-6
D gene: TRBD1
V gene: TRBV27
clone size: .
CDR3 DNA: TGTGCCAGCAGTTTATCAGGGGGCCATAATTCACCCCTCCACTTT
CDR3 protein: CASSLSGGHNSPLHF

J gene: TRBJ1-1
D gene: .
V gene: TRBV6-5
clone size: .
CDR3 DNA: TGTGCCAGCAGTCACAGGGTGATGGACACTGAAGCTTTCTTT
CDR3 protein: CASSHRVMDTEAFF

J gene: TRBJ2-1
D gene: .
V gene: TRBV6-5
clone size: .
CDR3 DNA: TGTGCCAGCAGCGTATACAATGAGCAGTTCTTC
CDR3 protein: CASSVYNEQFF

J gene: TRBJ1-4
D gene: .
V gene: TRBV6-5
clone size: .
CDR3 DNA: TGTGCCAGCAGTTCTCCGGGACTGAGTAATGAAAAACTGTTTTTT
CDR3 protein: CASSSPGLSNEKLFF

J gene: TRBJ2-3
D gene: .
V gene: TRBV25-1
clone size: .
CDR3 DNA: TGTGCCATCGCAGGGTCTAGCACAGATACGCAGTATTTT
CDR3 protein: CAIAGSSTDTQYF

J gene: TRBJ1-4
D gene: .
V gene: TRBV7-8
clone size: .
CDR3 DNA: TGTGCCAGCAGCCCCTCCGGACCTATTTTAGAAGCAACTAATGAAAAACTGTTTTTT
CDR3 protein: CASSPSGPILEATNEKLFF

J gene: TRBJ2-3
D gene: TRBD2
V gene: TRBV4-1
clone size: .
CDR3 DNA: TGCGCCAGCAGCTCAAACGAGCGGGGGTCAGATACGCAGTATTTT
CDR3 protein: CASSSNERGSDTQYF

J gene: TRBJ2-1
D gene: TRBD2
V gene: TRBV6-5
clone size: .
CDR3 DNA: TGTGCCAGCAGTTACGGACTAGCGGGGGAACAAGAGCAGTTCTTC
CDR3 protein: CASSYGLAGEQEQFF

J gene: TRBJ2-7
D gene: .
V gene: TRBV19
clone size: .
CDR3 DNA: TGTGCCAGTAGCATATCAGGAGTTCGATCCCACGAGCAGTACTTC
CDR3 protein: CASSISGVRSHEQYF

J gene: TRBJ1-2
D gene: .
V gene: TRBV4-1
clone size: .
CDR3 DNA: TGCGCCAGCAGCCAAGTCCAGTCCGACTATGGCTACACCTTC
CDR3 protein: CASSQVQSDYGYTF

J gene: TRBJ2-1
D gene: .
V gene: TRBV4-3
clone size: .
CDR3 DNA: TGCGCCAGCAGCCAAGATCCGGGGGCCGCCTACAATGAGCAGTTCTTC
CDR3 protein: CASSQDPGAAYNEQFF

J gene: TRBJ1-3
D gene: .
V gene: TRBV7-3
clone size: once
CDR3 DNA: TGTGCCAGCAGCTTAATTAAACAGACCAATTTCTCTGGAAACACCATATATTTT
CDR3 protein: CASSLIKQTNFSGNTIYF

J gene: TRBJ2-7
D gene: .
V gene: TRBV6-6
clone size: .
CDR3 DNA: TGTGCCAGCAGCCACGGGGGCCAGAGCTCCTACGAGCAGTACTTC
CDR3 protein: CASSHGGQSSYEQYF

J gene: TRBJ2-7
D gene: TRBD2
V gene: TRBV30
clone size: .
CDR3 DNA: TGTGCCTGGAGGGAGGGACTAGCGGGGGGGCCGATTGCAGACGAGCAGTACTTC
CDR3 protein: CAWREGLAGGPIADEQYF

J gene: TRBJ2-1
D gene: .
V gene: TRBV5-4
clone size: once
CDR3 DNA: TGTGCCAGCAGCTTGCCCTATGGAGCCGTAAATGAGCAGTTCTTC
CDR3 protein: CASSLPYGAVNEQFF

J gene: TRBJ1-1
D gene: TRBD1
V gene: TRBV29-1
clone size: .
CDR3 DNA: TGCAGCGTTGAGGACAGGTTGAACACTGAAGCTTTCTTT
CDR3 protein: CSVEDRLNTEAFF

J gene: TRBJ1-3
D gene: .
V gene: TRBV7-8
clone size: .
CDR3 DNA: TGTGCCAGCAGCTTATCCAGGGCAGGGGGAAACACCATATATTTT
CDR3 protein: CASSLSRAGGNTIYF

J gene: TRBJ2-5
D gene: TRBD2
V gene: TRBV4-3
clone size: .
CDR3 DNA: TGCGCCAGCAGCCAGGCTTGGCGGGGGGGTGGGGAGACCCAGTACTTC
CDR3 protein: CASSQAWRGGGETQYF

J gene: TRBJ2-1
D gene: .
V gene: TRBV5-6
clone size: .
CDR3 DNA: TGTGCCAGCAGCGTAAGCCACGGTGAGCAGTTCTTC
CDR3 protein: CASSVSHGEQFF

J gene: TRBJ1-1
D gene: .
V gene: TRBV19
clone size: .
CDR3 DNA: TGTGCCAGTAGTATGGAGCAGTTGAACACTGAAGCTTTCTTT
CDR3 protein: CASSMEQLNTEAFF

J gene: TRBJ1-1
D gene: .
V gene: TRBV4-1
clone size: .
CDR3 DNA: TGCGCCAGCAGCCAAGATATGACCTTAATGAACACTGAAGCTTTCTTT
CDR3 protein: CASSQDMTLMNTEAFF

J gene: TRBJ1-1
D gene: .
V gene: TRBV6-5
clone size: .
CDR3 DNA: TGTGCCAGCAGTTACTCGATGAACACTGAAGCTTTCTTT
CDR3 protein: CASSYSMNTEAFF

J gene: TRBJ2-7
D gene: TRBD1
V gene: TRBV2
clone size: .
CDR3 DNA: TGTGCCAGGAGGGACAGTAAGGAGCAGTACTTC
CDR3 protein: CARRDSKEQYF

J gene: TRBJ2-3
D gene: .
V gene: TRBV7-9
clone size: once
CDR3 DNA: TGTGCCAGCAGCTTAGAAGGGGTATATACAGATACGCAGTATTTT
CDR3 protein: CASSLEGVYTDTQYF

J gene: TRBJ2-3
D gene: .
V gene: TRBV7-6
clone size: .
CDR3 DNA: TGTGCCAGCAGCTGGGGGGTTCTGGGAGATACGCAGTATTTT
CDR3 protein: CASSWGVLGDTQYF

J gene: TRBJ2-1
D gene: TRBD1
V gene: TRBV4-2
clone size: .
CDR3 DNA: TGTGCCAGCAGCCATCCGGGACAGGCCTACAATGAGCAGTTCTTC
CDR3 protein: CASSHPGQAYNEQFF

J gene: TRBJ2-5
D gene: TRBD2
V gene: TRBV7-2
clone size: .
CDR3 DNA: TGTGCCAGCAGCTTAGGAGGACTAGCGGAGACCCAGTACTTC
CDR3 protein: CASSLGGLAETQYF

J gene: TRBJ2-7
D gene: .
V gene: TRBV5-8
clone size: .
CDR3 DNA: TGTGCCAGCAGCCGACCCATGTCAAACCCAATAGTAATCTCCTACGAGCAGTACTTC
CDR3 protein: CASSRPMSNPIVISYEQYF

J gene: TRBJ1-1
D gene: .
V gene: TRBV30
clone size: .
CDR3 DNA: TGTGCCTGGAATCTCGACTGGAACACTGAAGCTTTCTTT
CDR3 protein: CAWNLDWNTEAFF

J gene: TRBJ2-5
D gene: .
V gene: TRBV4-3
clone size: .
CDR3 DNA: TGCGCCAGCAGCCAAGAACCCAGCTGGACCCAGTACTTC
CDR3 protein: CASSQEPSWTQYF

J gene: TRBJ2-2
D gene: .
V gene: TRBV11-2
clone size: .
CDR3 DNA: TGTGCCAGCAGCTTAGGGGCCCTTACCGGGGAGCTGTTTTTT
CDR3 protein: CASSLGALTGELFF

J gene: TRBJ2-2
D gene: .
V gene: TRBV30
clone size: .
CDR3 DNA: TGTGCCTGGACAGGAGATACCGGGGAGCTGTTTTTT
CDR3 protein: CAWTGDTGELFF

J gene: TRBJ1-2
D gene: TRBD1
V gene: TRBV13
clone size: .
CDR3 DNA: TGTGCCAGCAGCATCACCCTGGACAGGTCTAACTATGGCTACACCTTC
CDR3 protein: CASSITLDRSNYGYTF

J gene: TRBJ1-4
D gene: TRBD1
V gene: TRBV29-1
clone size: .
CDR3 DNA: TGCAGCGTTGGTGGGACAGGGGCGCCGACTAATGAAAAACTGTTTTTT
CDR3 protein: CSVGGTGAPTNEKLFF

J gene: TRBJ1-1
D gene: .
V gene: TRBV9
clone size: .
CDR3 DNA: TGTGCCAGCAGCGTAGCAGGGGACACTGAAGCTTTCTTT
CDR3 protein: CASSVAGDTEAFF

J gene: TRBJ2-7
D gene: .
V gene: TRBV4-1
clone size: once
CDR3 DNA: TGCGCCAGCAGCCAAGTTCCCGGGGCCTACGAGCAGTACTTC
CDR3 protein: CASSQVPGAYEQYF

J gene: TRBJ1-2
D gene: TRBD1
V gene: TRBV9
clone size: .
CDR3 DNA: TGTGCCAGCAGCGTAGCGTGGCAGGGGGATCATGGCTACACCTTC
CDR3 protein: CASSVAWQGDHGYTF

J gene: TRBJ1-4
D gene: TRBD1
V gene: TRBV30
clone size: .
CDR3 DNA: TGTGCGCGGGACAGGGGGGACGAAAAACTGTTTTTT
CDR3 protein: CARDRGDEKLFF

J gene: TRBJ1-2
D gene: .
V gene: TRBV29-1
clone size: .
CDR3 DNA: TGCAGCGTTGAAGATGAACAGGGATATGGCTACACCTTC
CDR3 protein: CSVEDEQGYGYTF

J gene: TRBJ2-3
D gene: TRBD2
V gene: TRBV6-4
clone size: .
CDR3 DNA: TGTGCCAGCAGTGACTCTGGCGGGGGGGCAAATACGCAGTATTTT
CDR3 protein: CASSDSGGGANTQYF